This T cell receptor beta chain stems from a study of T cells of healthy individuals. TCRdb passed the 5' RACE reads through MiXCR, listing each CDR3 protein once. The table records around 53,000 distinct CDR3 sequences, roughly 15% of them present only once. This clonotype was detected only a few times. The sequence came from a human donor in good health.

CDR3 coding DNA: TGTGCCAGCACCTCACAGGGTAACCAGCCCCAGCATTTT. This encodes CASTSQGNQPQHF. V is TRBV12-1 and J is TRBJ1-5; the table's D call TRBD1 went unverified against the DNA. TRBV12-1 is shown as a pseudogene. The CDR3 sequence is 13 residues long.